Following are 18 T cell receptor beta chains from one sample sequenced in a study of human T cells and chemical hapten exposure. Time point reported: pre-sensitization, week 0. Indicated treatment: therapeutic diphenylcyclopropenone sensitization with weekly scalp DPC. TCRdb used MiXCR to reprocess the RACE reads, holding one entry per CDR3 protein. The sample includes fewer than 140,000 distinct CDR3 sequences, 9.5% to 15% seen only once; the top ten take around 1.6%. The sequenced sample was whole blood, obtained in connection with sensitization to the hapten diphenylcyclopropenone (DPC). These receptor sequences come from a woman aged 45-65 years with alopecia areata. Some clones in this sample may be carry-over from other donors' samples.

The chain couples TRBV7-9 to TRBJ2-3; 8 bases agree with TRBD2. Germline V gene lookup returns CDR1 SEHNR and CDR2 FQNEAQ (reference sequence). J was trimmed by 0 bases and V by 5 bases; bases with no gene match: 7. The CDR3 has 16 amino acids. The CDR3 DNA is TGTGCCAGCAGCCGAGGAGCGGGAGTTAGCACAGATACGCAGTATTTT. Translated, it gives CASSRGAGVSTDTQYF.

There are many counts of this clonotype. The chain links TRBV9 to TRBJ1-1; D remains ambiguous. V was clipped by 10 bases and J by 4 bases, with 14 bases between them. CDR1 is SGDLS, CDR2 YYNGEE, per germline. This CDR3 comprises 12 residues. The CDR3 region is CASGGSSTEAFF. The CDR3 DNA follows: TGTGCCTCGGGAGGCAGCAGCACTGAAGCTTTCTTT.

This clonotype was seen more than once but under ten times. The CDR3 DNA reads as TGCAGTGCCCACGCAGCGTCGAACACTGAAGCTTTCTTT. Protein: CSAHAASNTEAFF. The V gene is TRBV20-1, the J gene TRBJ1-1; D call uncertain. CDR3 size: 13 residues. The V gene lost 6 bases and the J gene lost 1 base, with 12 bases spanning the gap. Germline V gene data show CDR1 as DFQATT and CDR2 as SNEGSKA (reference sequence).

The chain has TRBV7-9 and TRBJ1-3, with unresolved D. CDR1 and CDR2 (germline): SEHNR, FQNEAQ (reference sequence). V lost 3 bases and J lost 10, with 13 bases in between. The length of the CDR3 is 13 residues. CDR3 sequence: CASSFWDPRTIYF. The CDR3 DNA sequence: TGTGCCAGCAGCTTTTGGGATCCGAGAACCATATATTTT.

The sample holds a few counts of this clonotype. The chain joins TRBV7-9 to TRBJ2-1, with TRBD1 matching 10 bases. The ends lost 6 bases at V and 9 bases at J; junction bases unmatched: 14. The CDR3 has 16 residues. Germline V lookup: CDR1 SEHNR, CDR2 FQNEAQ (reference sequence). The CDR3 is CASSPLGGQGLTEQFF. Here the CDR3 DNA reads TGTGCCAGCAGTCCCCTCGGGGGACAGGGGTTGACTGAGCAGTTCTTC.

This clonotype was seen only a few times. This chain joins TRBV4-1 and TRBJ1-5; D ambiguous. The V end was cut by 3 bases, the J end by 0 bases, with 9 bases between. This CDR3 spans 15 amino acids. CDR1 and CDR2 from the germline V gene are MGHRA and YSYEKL. Here the CDR3 reads CASSHREGSNQPQHF. Here the CDR3 DNA reads TGCGCCAGCAGCCACCGCGAGGGTAGCAATCAGCCCCAGCATTTT.

The rearrangement uses TRBV20-1 and TRBJ1-6; 12 bases line up with TRBD1. Unmatched junction bases numbered 10, after V lost 0 bases and J lost 13 bases. There are 16 residues in the CDR3. Per germline, CDR1 DFQATT and CDR2 SNEGSKA (reference sequence). The CDR3 here is CSARDGDRGQTYPLHF. The CDR3 DNA reads TGCAGTGCTAGAGATGGGGACAGGGGGCAGACTTATCCCCTCCACTTT.

The sample holds many counts of this clonotype. The chain couples TRBV19 to TRBJ2-3; D is unclear. The CDR3 has 15 amino acids. V gave up 7 bases and J gave up 0 bases, with 14 bases separating them. Per the germline V gene, CDR1 is LNHDA and CDR2 is SQIVND (reference sequence). CDR3 nucleotide sequence: TGTGCCAGTAATCGGCGTGGGCAGAGCACAGATACGCAGTATTTT. It yields the protein CASNRRGQSTDTQYF.

Details on this clonotype: A read error is possible here, since a much larger clone lies one base away. This sequence joins TRBV11-2 and TRBJ2-7; TRBD1 matches 7 bases. There are 14 residues in the CDR3. With V trimmed by 1 base and J by 7 bases, 7 bases remained unmatched. Germline CDR1 and CDR2: SGHAT and FQNNGV. The CDR3 spells CASSLGKGQLEQYF. DNA for the CDR3: TGTGCCAGCAGCTTAGGCAAGGGACAGTTGGAGCAGTACTTC.

This clonotype was found many times. The genes are TRBV5-1 and TRBJ2-7, with 11 bases matching TRBD1. The CDR3 has 15 residues. Germline V gene data show CDR1 as SGHRS and CDR2 as YFSETQ. The V gene end was trimmed by 3 bases and the J gene end by 6 bases; junction bases not matched to a gene: 8. The CDR3 DNA reads TGCGCCAGCAGCTCAAAGTCCGGGACAGGGGGCGAGCAGTACTTC. Its translation is CASSSKSGTGGEQYF.

This clonotype was seen only a few times. V usage is TRBV12-3 or TRBV12-4 and J usage is TRBJ2-1, with 8 bases identical to TRBD2. V dropped 6 bases and J dropped 2; count of bases not matched to a gene: 6. CDR3 length equals 15 residues. This CDR3 reads CASSPREGAYNEQFF. In DNA, the CDR3 is TGTGCCAGCAGCCCTCGGGAGGGTGCCTACAATGAGCAGTTCTTC.

The chain employs TRBV29-1 and TRBJ2-1, with 11 bases fitting TRBD2. V shed 5 bases and J 7 bases; nucleotides not matched to a gene: 4. CDR3 size: 13 residues. CDR1 is SQVTM and CDR2 is ANQGSEA in the germline V gene. The CDR3 coding sequence is TGCAGCGTTCAGACTAGCGGGGCGAATGAGCAGTTCTTC. This sequence encodes CSVQTSGANEQFF.

This clonotype came up many times. The chain uses TRBV4-2 and TRBJ2-7; D gene ambiguous. Per germline, CDR1 LGHNA and CDR2 YNFKEQ. The CDR3 sequence is 14 residues long. Trimming shortened V by 3 bases and J by 2 bases, and 11 bases separated the two germline ends. In DNA, the CDR3 is TGTGCCAGCAGCCACCCTCTACCACCCTACGAGCAGTACTTC. Translated: CASSHPLPPYEQYF.

This clonotype was seen at least ten times. The chain links TRBV11-1 to TRBJ1-1, with D maybe TRBD1 (5 bases). This CDR3 comprises 13 residues. Germline values: CDR1 SGHAT, CDR2 FQDESV (reference sequence). With 5 bases removed from V and 1 base from J, the gap between germline ends came to 8 bases. The chain's CDR3 is CASSTQGNTEAFF. The CDR3, as DNA: TGTGCCAGCAGCACCCAGGGGAACACTGAAGCTTTCTTT.

This clonotype was seen a handful of times. The chain is built from TRBV4-1 and TRBJ1-1; no firm D call. V was clipped by 3 bases and J by 3 bases, with 11 bases between them. Germline CDR1 and CDR2: MGHRA and YSYEKL. This CDR3 contains 14 residues. CDR3 protein: CASSQQIGDTEAFF. The CDR3 DNA reads as TGCGCCAGCAGCCAGCAAATCGGAGACACTGAAGCTTTCTTT.

This clonotype has a count of ten or more. J is TRBJ2-3 and V is TRBV7-2, with TRBD2 matching 7 bases. The CDR3 is 16 residues long. Trimming cost V 5 bases and J 4 bases; bases outside gene matches: 12. The germline V gene has CDR1 SGHTA and CDR2 FQGNSA. The CDR3 nucleotides are TGTGCCAGCAGCGTGAGCTACACTAGCGTTGCAGATACGCAGTATTTT. This codes for CASSVSYTSVADTQYF.

This clonotype came up a few times. The genes are TRBV20-1 and TRBJ2-7; 7 bases agree with TRBD1. Germline V gene data show CDR1 as DFQATT and CDR2 as SNEGSKA (reference sequence). V lost 7 bases, J lost 3 bases, and 9 bases stayed unmatched. The CDR3 sequence is 13 residues long. The CDR3: CSGNRDSNYEQYF. DNA of the CDR3: TGCAGTGGAAACCGGGACAGCAACTACGAGCAGTACTTC.

The chain employs TRBV7-2 and TRBJ2-5; 10 nucleotides line up with TRBD1. V was clipped by 2 bases and J by 3 bases; unmatched bases: 6. From germline, CDR1 is SGHTA and CDR2 FQGNSA. The CDR3 is 16 amino acids. CDR3 sequence reads: CASSLTTGGFKETQYF. The CDR3 bases are TGTGCCAGCAGCTTAACGACAGGGGGCTTTAAAGAGACCCAGTACTTC.